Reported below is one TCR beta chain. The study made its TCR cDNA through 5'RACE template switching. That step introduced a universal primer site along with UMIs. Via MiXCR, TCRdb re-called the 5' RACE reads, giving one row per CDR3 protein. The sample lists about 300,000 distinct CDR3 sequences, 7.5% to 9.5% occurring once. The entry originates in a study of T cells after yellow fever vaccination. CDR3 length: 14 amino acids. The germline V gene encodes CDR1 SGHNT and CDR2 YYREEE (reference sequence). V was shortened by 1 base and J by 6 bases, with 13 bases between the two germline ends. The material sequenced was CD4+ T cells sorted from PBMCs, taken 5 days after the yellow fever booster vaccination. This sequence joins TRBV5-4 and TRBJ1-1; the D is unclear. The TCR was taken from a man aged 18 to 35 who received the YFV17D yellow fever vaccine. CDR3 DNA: TGTGCCAGCAGCTTGTTTAATCAGGTTTCTGAAGCTTTCTTT. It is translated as CASSLFNQVSEAFF.